A single TCR beta chain is shown here with its context. This clonotype was observed a handful of times. Its antigen remains unidentified. No base quality values were provided; no much bigger clone lies one nucleotide off. The sequencer listed for this sample is Illumina NovaSeq 6000. TCR cDNA was made using 5'RACE template switching, a step that added a universal primer site and unique molecular identifiers. Priming for cDNA synthesis came from both the TCR alpha and TCR beta constant segments. Libraries were amplified in two PCR steps, with sample barcodes and sequencing adapters added in the second step. Libraries were sequenced on Illumina HiSeq 2500 (2x100 bp) or NovaSeq (2x150 bp). Under the source paper's analysis protocol: Reads were demultiplexed and collapsed into UMI consensus sequences with MIGEC, and V(D)J alignment was performed with MiXCR. Using edgeR on replicate PBMC samples, clonotypes were called vaccine-responding if FDR was below 0.01 and the log2 fold change was above 5 up to day 15. Each bulk clonotype was labeled CD4 or CD8 based on which sequenced repertoire, CD4 or CD8, contained the clonotype at higher abundance. TCRdb took the public reads, trimmed them with fastp at Q25, ran MiXCR for clone calling and kept in-frame beta chains. Merged by CDR3 protein, the rows form single entries marked with the most common genes and DNA. TCRdb, not the original authors, processed these V and J calls. This sample is represented by some 350,000 distinct CDR3 sequences; under 5% of them were singletons. The ten largest clonotypes hold 20% to 30% of the sample.

Taken from the germline V gene (reference sequence), the CDR1 and CDR2 loops are MNHNY and SVGAGI. For this chain, trimming is 0 bases at the V end and 6 bases at the J end, and the number of junction bases without a gene match is 7. Taken from cysteine to valine, the CDR3 has 15 residues. Solely the CDR3 DNA is kept, with 45 bases framed from the first base. The sample is drawn from a study of T cells after yellow fever vaccination (dated by TCRdb to the late 2010s). General notes on the study: The SMART-Seq v4 Ultra Low Input RNA kit was used to prepare libraries from fractions with low cell numbers. To follow T-cell clones before and after both primary and booster YFV17D yellow fever vaccination, bulk TCR alpha and beta repertoires underwent longitudinal sequencing. The cohort comprised two healthy male donors, one aged 18 to 30 and one aged 30 to 40 years. Blood samples were taken at several timepoints before and after primary and secondary immunization, and bulk PBMC replicates and cell subsets were isolated.

Results and caveats for the whole study, not just this receptor: Only a couple of donors were included in the study, so the extent to which the findings can be generalized is limited. Compared with the primary T-cell response, the secondary T-cell response was faster but weaker, reaching its peak on day 5 rather than on day 15. Computational filtering was required because FACS-sorted repertoires could contain abundant contaminating clonotypes from the bulk population. A small share of clonotypes was detected in both CD4 and CD8 compartments, with the overlap likely arising from convergent recombination. Most clones expanded after primary vaccination were re-detected after the booster (approximately 96% of CD4 and 88% of CD8), suggesting broad memory maintenance.

The sample's treatment or condition label, decoded: live attenuated yellow fever vaccine strain. At each blood-draw timepoint, two biological replicates of bulk PBMCs were collected. A standard Ficoll-Paque protocol was used to isolate PBMCs from peripheral blood. RNA was extracted with TriZol from bulk PBMCs, CD4 and CD8 fractions, and dextramer-positive and dextramer-negative fractions. The chain couples TRBV6-6 to TRBJ2-7; TRBD1 fits 8 bases in the junction. The sequencing here drew on PBMCs, taken 5 days after the yellow fever booster vaccination. The sequence was collected from a man between 18 and 29 years old who received the YFV17D yellow fever vaccine. The DNA sequence follows: TGTGCCAGCAGTTACTCTACAGGGGGGAGAGGCGAGCAGTACGTC. Translation gives CASSYSTGGRGEQYV.